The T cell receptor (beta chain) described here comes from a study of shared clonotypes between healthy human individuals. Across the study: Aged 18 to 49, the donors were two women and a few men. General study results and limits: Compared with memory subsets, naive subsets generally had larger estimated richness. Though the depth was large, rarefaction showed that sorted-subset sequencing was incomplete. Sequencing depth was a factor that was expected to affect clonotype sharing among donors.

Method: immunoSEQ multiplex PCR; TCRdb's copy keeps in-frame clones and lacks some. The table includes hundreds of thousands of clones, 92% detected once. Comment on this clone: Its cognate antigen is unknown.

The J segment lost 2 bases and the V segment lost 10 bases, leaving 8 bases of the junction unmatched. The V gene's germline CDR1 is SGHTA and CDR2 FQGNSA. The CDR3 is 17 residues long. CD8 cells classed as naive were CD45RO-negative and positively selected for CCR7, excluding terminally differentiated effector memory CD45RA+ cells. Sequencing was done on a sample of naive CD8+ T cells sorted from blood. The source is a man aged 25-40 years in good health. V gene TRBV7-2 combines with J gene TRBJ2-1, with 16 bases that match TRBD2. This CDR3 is CATRGLAGGPPYNEQFF. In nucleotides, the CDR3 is TGTGCCACCAGGGGACTAGCGGGAGGGCCGCCCTACAATGAGCAGTTCTTC.